A single sample gave rise to the 16 T cell receptor beta chains below, sequenced in a study of patients and donors after allogeneic stem cell transplantation. MiXCR, run by TCRdb on the RT-PCR reads, gives a single entry per CDR3 protein. The table has approximately 33,000 distinct CDR3 sequences, about 6.8% seen once. The sample comprised blood, either unsorted or a sorted T cell fraction (not recorded which). All receptors come from a human donor who was either an allogeneic HSCT recipient or a stem cell or donor lymphocyte infusion donor (not recorded which). It is not recorded whose cells these are; they may come from a transplant donor.

The chain carries TRBV7-9 and TRBJ2-1, with D possibly being TRBD1 (6 bases). Per the germline V gene, CDR1 is SEHNR and CDR2 is FQNEAQ (reference sequence). The V end was cut by 4 bases, the J end by 5 bases, with 12 bases between. This CDR3 has 14 residues. CDR3 in DNA: TGTGCCAGCAGCTCTAAACAGGGAGACAATGAGCAGTTCTTC. It translates to CASSSKQGDNEQFF. Combining the CDR3 with reference TRBV7-9 and TRBJ2-1 gives the whole variable domain DTGVSQNPRHKITKRGQNVTFRCDPISEHNRLYWYRQTLGQGPEFLTYFQNEAQLEKSRLLSDRFSAERPKGSFSTLEIQRTEQGDSAMYLCASSSKQGDNEQFFGPGTRLTVL.

This clonotype occurred a few times. The V gene is TRBV5-5, the J gene TRBJ2-2; 7 nucleotides agree with TRBD1. The CDR3 runs to 14 residues. The junction had 7 bases not matched to a gene; V was cut back by 8 bases and J by 3 bases. Germline values: CDR1 SGHKS, CDR2 YYEKEE (reference sequence). This CDR3 is CASTFQGDTGELFF. In DNA, the CDR3 is TGTGCCAGTACATTCCAGGGGGACACCGGGGAGCTGTTTTTT.

Only a few counts were recorded for this clonotype. The V call is TRBV6-5, the J call TRBJ2-1; 12 bases are a match to TRBD2. The CDR3 length is 16 residues. Per the germline V gene, CDR1 is MNHEY and CDR2 is SVGAGI. J was trimmed by 7 bases and V by 3 bases; bases with no gene match: 7. CDR3 sequence: CASSYASGRASNEQFF. The CDR3 DNA reads TGTGCCAGCAGTTATGCTAGCGGGAGGGCCTCGAATGAGCAGTTCTTC.

This clonotype was found many times. The rearrangement uses TRBV20-1 and TRBJ1-1; 8 bases agree with TRBD1. V lost 6 bases to trimming and J lost 4 bases; unmatched junction nucleotides: 7. CDR1 and CDR2 from the germline V gene are DFQATT and SNEGSKA (reference sequence). The CDR3 length is 13 residues. In nucleotides, the CDR3 is TGCAGTGCCCGGACAGGGCCGGGCACTGAAGCTTTCTTT. This translates into CSARTGPGTEAFF.

The rearrangement joins TRBV2 to TRBJ2-2; D not certain. CDR1 is SNHLY and CDR2 is FYNNEI in the germline V gene. Trimming removed 3 bases at V and 0 bases at J, with 5 bases between. This CDR3 is built from 14 residues. The CDR3 loop is CASSDIPNTGELFF. CDR3 nucleotides: TGTGCCAGCAGTGATATTCCGAACACCGGGGAGCTGTTTTTT.

This clonotype was recorded at least ten times. The chain recombines TRBV12-3 or TRBV12-4 with TRBJ1-3; D not resolved. V lost 3 bases and J 4 bases, leaving 13 bases between the germline ends. The CDR3 spans 15 residues. The CDR3 loop reads CASSFSASTGNTIYF. Written as DNA, the CDR3 is TGTGCCAGCAGTTTCTCGGCCTCAACGGGAAACACCATATATTTT.

In its sample, this clonotype was seen many times. The rearrangement joins TRBV5-1 to TRBJ2-3, with 7 nucleotides matching TRBD1. The CDR3 covers 14 residues. The trim removed 7 bases at V and 1 base at J, leaving 6 bases unmatched. Per germline, CDR1 SGHRS and CDR2 YFSETQ. The CDR3 DNA sequence: TGCGCCAGCGGAAAGGGACAGCGCACAGATACGCAGTATTTT. Its protein product is CASGKGQRTDTQYF.

This clonotype was detected many times. This CDR3 reads CASSIVPLSMETQYF. In nucleotides, the CDR3 is TGTGCCAGTAGTATCGTCCCCCTAAGTATGGAGACCCAGTACTTC. The gene calls are TRBV19 and TRBJ2-5; the D is unclear. This CDR3 has 15 residues. Germline assignment: CDR1 LNHDA and CDR2 SQIVND (reference sequence). V dropped 3 bases and J dropped 5 bases, with 16 bases sitting between them.

Ten or more counts support this clonotype. V gene TRBV7-3 combines with J gene TRBJ2-3; D gene unclear. Trimming removed 5 bases from V and 3 bases from J, with 15 bases in between. CDR3 length equals 15 residues. The germline V gene has CDR1 SGHTA and CDR2 FQGTGA. The CDR3 nucleotides read TGTGCCAGCAGCCCGTTCGGAGTTAGAACAGATACGCAGTATTTT. Its translation: CASSPFGVRTDTQYF.

This clonotype was picked up a small number of times. V and J are TRBV9 and TRBJ2-5, with D perhaps matching TRBD1 (6 bases). Germline V gives CDR1 SGDLS, CDR2 YYNGEE. The CDR3 is made up of 15 amino acids. Deletions cut 4 bases from V and 7 bases from J, with 20 bases between. The CDR3 DNA follows: TGTGCCAGCAGCCTCCGGACAGACTACGGAGGGACCCAGTACTTC. This translates into CASSLRTDYGGTQYF.

This clonotype was picked up a small number of times. The chain is built from TRBV20-1 and TRBJ2-1; no firm D call. From germline, CDR1 is DFQATT and CDR2 SNEGSKA (reference sequence). The CDR3 extends over 11 amino acids. V lost 0 bases and J lost 10, with 7 bases in between. The CDR3 region is CSAREYSEQFF. DNA for the CDR3: TGCAGTGCTAGAGAATATAGCGAGCAGTTCTTC.

In its sample, this clonotype was seen many times. The J gene is TRBJ2-1, the V gene TRBV19; maybe TRBD2 (6 bases). Germline-derived CDR1 and CDR2 are LNHDA and SQIVND (reference sequence). The V gene lost 4 bases and the J gene lost 7 bases, with 11 bases spanning the gap. CDR3 size: 13 residues. The CDR3 spells CASSRGLYNEQFF. CDR3 sequence (DNA): TGTGCCAGTAGTAGGGGACTTTATAATGAGCAGTTCTTC.

The chain carries TRBV4-3 and TRBJ2-1; 12 positions agree with TRBD2. With 4 bases clipped from V and 5 bases from J, the junction kept 6 bases outside the gene matches. Germline V gene sequence: CDR1 LGHNA, CDR2 YSLEER. The CDR3 spans 16 residues. CDR3 sequence (DNA): TGCGCCAGCAGCCCCCTAGCGGGAGGGCTCGACAATGAGCAGTTCTTC. Translated, it gives CASSPLAGGLDNEQFF.

This clonotype was counted ten times or more. This chain joins TRBV28 and TRBJ2-3; 9 bases line up with TRBD1. The CDR3 length is 16 residues. J was trimmed by 2 bases and V by 3 bases; bases with no gene match: 6. Germline V gives CDR1 MDHEN, CDR2 SYDVKM. The CDR3 nucleotides are TGTGCCAGCAGTTTCCGACAGGGGGTTAACACAGATACGCAGTATTTT. Protein: CASSFRQGVNTDTQYF. Based on the CDR3 plus reference TRBV28 and TRBJ2-3, the full variable domain is DVKVTQSSRYLVKRTGEKVFLECVQDMDHENMFWYRQDPGLGLRLIYFSYDVKMKEKGDIPEGYSVSREKKERFSLILESASTNQTSMYLCASSFRQGVNTDTQYFGPGTRLTVL.

The rearrangement uses TRBV4-1 and TRBJ2-3; D is ambiguous. Trimming shortened V by 1 base and J by 0 bases, and 11 bases separated the two germline ends. Germline V gene lookup returns CDR1 MGHRA and CDR2 YSYEKL. This CDR3 spans 16 amino acids. Written as DNA, the CDR3 is TGCGCCAGCAGCCAAGGTCCCTACTCTAGCACAGATACGCAGTATTTT. Translating gives CASSQGPYSSTDTQYF.

V is TRBV5-1 and J is TRBJ2-7, with 8 bases lining up with TRBD2. The CDR3 is 15 amino acids. Germline CDR1 reads SGHRS; CDR2 reads YFSETQ. V shed 4 bases, J shed 2 bases, and the junction held 8 bases outside the gene matches. The CDR3: CASSQTSEGAYEQYF. CDR3 coding DNA: TGCGCCAGCAGCCAGACTAGCGAGGGAGCCTACGAGCAGTACTTC. The full variable domain, in which reference TRBV5-1 and TRBJ2-7 provide the parts outside the CDR3, is KAGVTQTPRYLIKTRGQQVTLSCSPISGHRSVSWYQQTPGQGLQFLFEYFSETQRNKGNFPGRFSGRQFSNSRSEMNVSTLELGDSALYLCASSQTSEGAYEQYFGPGTRLTVT.